A selection of T cell receptor beta chains follows, all from one sample in a study of control samples from healthy donors and cancer patients. Measured with immunoSEQ multiplex PCR; TCRdb has only the in-frame clones, and not every one. The table records about 160,000 clones, approximately 90% of them present only once. Sequenced sample: blood. Receptors originate from a woman aged 25 to 39 in good health. The CDR3 runs from the conserved cysteine through the conserved F or W. Each record gives: clone size, D gene, V gene, J gene, CDR3 protein, CDR3 DNA. The D gene is left open where the match is weak. Rows give clone size only sometimes, using once, few, many, or a class for an expanded clone.

clone_size: once
d_call: NA
v_call: TRBV28
j_call: TRBJ1-2
cdr3_aa: CASSLAAGYGYTF
cdr3_nt: TGTGCCAGCAGTTTGGCGGCAGGGTATGGCTACACCTTC

clone_size: once
d_call: TRBD2
v_call: TRBV9
j_call: TRBJ2-1
cdr3_aa: CASSGTSGRGSYNEQFF
cdr3_nt: TGTGCCAGCAGCGGGACTAGCGGGAGGGGCTCCTACAATGAGCAGTTCTTC

clone_size: NA
d_call: TRBD1
v_call: TRBV10-2
j_call: TRBJ1-4
cdr3_aa: CASRDRDEKLFF
cdr3_nt: TGCGCCAGCCGGGACAGGGACGAAAAACTGTTTTTT

clone_size: NA
d_call: NA
v_call: TRBV18
j_call: TRBJ2-5
cdr3_aa: CASSPSQETQYF
cdr3_nt: TGTGCCAGCTCACCCTCCCAAGAGACCCAGTACTTC

clone_size: NA
d_call: NA
v_call: TRBV5-6
j_call: TRBJ2-7
cdr3_aa: CASSPYGWSYEQYF
cdr3_nt: TGTGCCAGCAGCCCCTACGGTTGGAGCTACGAGCAGTACTTC

clone_size: NA
d_call: NA
v_call: TRBV4-2
j_call: TRBJ1-6
cdr3_aa: CASSQQGTSSNSPLHF
cdr3_nt: TGTGCCAGCAGCCAACAGGGGACGTCATCGAATTCACCCCTCCACTTT

clone_size: NA
d_call: NA
v_call: TRBV28
j_call: TRBJ1-1
cdr3_aa: CASSLYTPNTEAFF
cdr3_nt: TGTGCCAGCAGTTTATATACACCAAACACTGAAGCTTTCTTT

clone_size: NA
d_call: NA
v_call: TRBV5-1
j_call: TRBJ2-2
cdr3_aa: CASSVSETMNTGELFF
cdr3_nt: TGCGCCAGCAGTGTCTCCGAGACTATGAACACCGGGGAGCTGTTTTTT

clone_size: NA
d_call: TRBD2
v_call: TRBV11-1
j_call: TRBJ2-7
cdr3_aa: CASSRAGVNEQYF
cdr3_nt: TGTGCCAGCAGCAGAGCGGGAGTAAACGAGCAGTACTTC

clone_size: NA
d_call: TRBD2
v_call: TRBV5-1
j_call: TRBJ2-2
cdr3_aa: CASSRAGDGELFF
cdr3_nt: TGCGCCAGCAGCAGGGCGGGGGACGGGGAGCTGTTTTTT

clone_size: NA
d_call: NA
v_call: TRBV6-6
j_call: TRBJ1-5
cdr3_aa: CASSHRDLDSNQPQHF
cdr3_nt: TGTGCCAGCAGTCACCGGGACTTGGATAGCAATCAGCCCCAGCATTTT

clone_size: NA
d_call: TRBD2
v_call: TRBV13
j_call: TRBJ2-1
cdr3_aa: CASSSVLKLAGGRNEQFF
cdr3_nt: TGTGCCAGCAGCTCAGTCCTCAAACTAGCGGGAGGGCGCAATGAGCAGTTCTTC

clone_size: NA
d_call: TRBD1
v_call: TRBV7-2
j_call: TRBJ1-2
cdr3_aa: CASSWDRGVDGYTF
cdr3_nt: TGTGCCAGCAGCTGGGACAGGGGGGTAGATGGCTACACCTTC

clone_size: NA
d_call: NA
v_call: TRBV4-1
j_call: TRBJ2-1
cdr3_aa: CASSQDPYSGLYNEQFF
cdr3_nt: TGCGCCAGCAGCCAAGACCCCTATAGCGGTCTCTACAATGAGCAGTTCTTC

clone_size: NA
d_call: NA
v_call: TRBV30
j_call: TRBJ2-7
cdr3_aa: CAWSLRQTYEQYF
cdr3_nt: TGTGCCTGGAGTCTTCGACAGACCTACGAGCAGTACTTC

clone_size: NA
d_call: NA
v_call: TRBV29-1
j_call: TRBJ2-6
cdr3_aa: CSVGSYGANVLTF
cdr3_nt: TGCAGCGTTGGCTCTTATGGGGCCAACGTCCTGACTTTC

clone_size: NA
d_call: NA
v_call: TRBV3-1/TRBV3-2
j_call: TRBJ2-2
cdr3_aa: CASSPTTSGELFF
cdr3_nt: TGTGCCAGCAGCCCCACTACATCCGGGGAGCTGTTTTTT

clone_size: NA
d_call: NA
v_call: TRBV27
j_call: TRBJ1-2
cdr3_aa: CASSFGVNYGYTF
cdr3_nt: TGTGCCAGCAGTTTTGGTGTTAACTATGGCTACACCTTC

clone_size: NA
d_call: NA
v_call: TRBV2
j_call: TRBJ1-6
cdr3_aa: CASSEALTANSPLHF
cdr3_nt: TGTGCCAGCAGTGAAGCGCTCACAGCTAATTCACCCCTCCACTTT

clone_size: once
d_call: TRBD2
v_call: TRBV7-3
j_call: TRBJ2-3
cdr3_aa: CASSLSTSGTQYF
cdr3_nt: TGTGCCAGCAGCTTAAGCACTAGCGGAACGCAGTATTTT

clone_size: once
d_call: NA
v_call: TRBV6-4
j_call: TRBJ1-1
cdr3_aa: CASSAMGTSAATEAFF
cdr3_nt: TGTGCCAGCAGTGCAATGGGGACGTCGGCCGCCACTGAAGCTTTCTTT

clone_size: NA
d_call: NA
v_call: TRBV28
j_call: TRBJ1-3
cdr3_aa: CASSDSAILRRPGNTIYF
cdr3_nt: TGTGCCAGCAGTGATTCAGCTATACTCCGCCGCCCTGGAAACACCATATATTTT

clone_size: NA
d_call: NA
v_call: TRBV5-1
j_call: TRBJ2-7
cdr3_aa: CASSLDGAGRGVFEQYF
cdr3_nt: TGCGCCAGCAGCTTGGATGGCGCCGGGAGAGGGGTCTTCGAGCAGTACTTC